This entry is about one TCR beta chain. What it binds is unknown. One junction end does not reproduce the germline sequence, and a read error may be involved. The sample comes from a study of T-cell memory formation after mild COVID-19. Study observations and caveats: Contracting clones from day 15 to 85 had balanced CD4/CD8; later expanders favoured CD4+. Researchers found some responding clones in pre-infection memory, a sign that cross-reactive memory joined.

The length of the CDR3 is 12 residues. Germline V gene lookup returns CDR1 MNHNS and CDR2 SASEGT. TCRdb re-derived calls from the 5' RACE reads in MiXCR, one entry per CDR3 protein. The sample carries under 200,000 distinct CDR3 sequences, less than 40% recorded once. The sequencing sample was made of PBMCs or a T cell subset sorted from them (not recorded which). This clonotype was obtained from an adult woman who had mild COVID-19 (a few samples of this study predate the infection). Cell type and time point are not known. The chain couples TRBV6-1 to TRBJ1-5, with a tentative D call TRBD1 (6 bases). CDR3 in DNA: TGTGCCAGCAGGGCAGGGGCCCGGACCCACCTTTTT. Translation gives CASRAGARTHLF.